The TCR beta chain described here comes from a study of cytomegalovirus exposure and HLA in healthy donors. Study findings and constraints: Most of the CMV-associated TCR beta chains (in a later analysis) appeared to be HLA-restricted. TCR beta chain V- and J-gene trimming was linked, in a later analysis, to a missense variant in DCLRE1C. Roughly uniform sequencing depth across donors was assumed, possibly incorrectly. In vitro, a few CMV-associated chains proved specific for CMV antigens.

PCR involved 60 Vbeta and 13 Jbeta primers. Sequenced by immunoSEQ multiplex PCR; TCRdb stores in-frame clones only, minus some. The table lists about 180,000 clones, 84% of them singletons. In the case of this clone: What it recognizes is unknown.

The TCR sequence derives from a man younger than 35 in good health and CMV-seronegative. The sample consisted of PBMCs.

CDR3 amino acids: CASSVAKAGGVDTQYF. The CDR3 region has the DNA TGTGCCAGCAGCGTAGCTAAAGCGGGGGGCGTGGATACGCAGTATTTT. The chain recombines TRBV9 with TRBJ2-3; 9 bases are shared with TRBD2. CDR3 length: 16 amino acids. Germline CDR1 reads SGDLS; CDR2 reads YYNGEE. J gave up 6 bases and V 0 bases, and 8 bases lay outside the gene matches. Together with reference TRBV9 and TRBJ2-3, the CDR3 gives the full variable domain: DSGVTQTPKHLITATGQRVTLRCSPRSGDLSVYWYQQSLDQGLQFLIQYYNGEERAKGNILERFSAQQFPDLHSELNLSSLELGDSALYFCASSVAKAGGVDTQYFGPGTRLTVL.